In this sample, the clone carrying this T cell receptor beta chain turned up a few times. Its antigen remains unidentified. Regarding time point: pre-sensitization, week 0. This sample's treatment: therapeutic diphenylcyclopropenone sensitization with weekly scalp DPC. Each donor was an alopecia patient between 18 and 70 years of age who qualified for DPC. This entry is derived from a study of human T cells and chemical hapten exposure. Study findings and constraints: Controls formed significantly fewer large CDR3 similarity clusters than expanded TCRs did.

TCRdb reprocessed the RACE reads via MiXCR and lists one record per CDR3 protein. This sample carries fewer than 50,000 distinct CDR3 sequences, 7.5% to 8% of them seen once, and the ten largest clones take 1.3%. Germline V gives CDR1 SGHTA, CDR2 FQGNSA. The CDR3 has 12 amino acids. The V end lost 5 bases, the J end lost 4 bases, and 7 bases lay between the germline ends. The V and J genes are TRBV7-2 and TRBJ2-3, with D hard to call. The TCR originated in a woman between 50 and 59 years old with alopecia areata. Some clones in this sample may be carry-over from other donors' samples. The material sequenced was whole blood, taken in connection with sensitization to the hapten diphenylcyclopropenone (DPC). CDR3 region: CASSLFADTQYF. CDR3 in DNA: TGTGCCAGCAGCCTATTTGCAGATACGCAGTATTTT.